This T cell receptor (beta chain) is from a study of shared clonotypes between healthy human individuals. The study, taken as a whole, reports: The authors expected sequencing depth to affect clonotype sharing among donors. Unshared clonotypes carried lower generation probabilities than those common to all four donors.

TCRdb's copy holds only in-frame clones and misses some; the assay was immunoSEQ multiplex PCR. The repertoire holds 2 million or so clones, roughly 94% seen once, with around 1.1% in the top ten. CD8 cells classed as naive were CD45RO-negative and positively selected for CCR7, excluding terminally differentiated effector memory CD45RA+ cells. Points on this clone: Its specificity is not known.

Germline CDR1 reads LGHNA; CDR2 reads YSLEER. The CDR3 is made up of 16 amino acids. V was clipped by 0 bases and J by 2 bases, with 12 bases between them. This chain joins TRBV4-3 and TRBJ2-3; unclear D gene. This sequence was found in a man aged 18 to 29 in good health. The sample taken for sequencing was naive CD8+ T cells sorted from blood. The CDR3 DNA is TGCGCCAGCAGCCAAGACCGGGCAGGTACCACAGATACGCAGTATTTT. This translates into CASSQDRAGTTDTQYF.